Presented here are 17 T cell receptor beta chains from one specimen sequenced in a study of cytomegalovirus exposure and HLA in healthy donors. Vbeta (60) and Jbeta (13) primers were used in the PCR. Clones were read by immunoSEQ multiplex PCR, and TCRdb kept only the in-frame ones, dropping some. The top ten hold about 9.4% of the sample, which has 150,000 or so clones, about two thirds seen once. Material for sequencing was PBMCs. These receptors all come from a man aged 30-40 years in good health and CMV-seropositive.

The chain is built from TRBV5-6 and TRBJ1-3; D is uncertain. Deletions cut 4 bases from V and 0 bases from J, with 17 bases between. The CDR3 consists of 17 residues. Germline V gene data show CDR1 as SGHDT and CDR2 as YYEEEE. The CDR3 sequence is CASSTTLAERSGNTIYF. In nucleotides, the CDR3 is TGTGCCAGCAGCACCACTTTGGCAGAGCGCTCTGGAAACACCATATATTTT.

V gene TRBV7-2 combines with J gene TRBJ2-1; D call uncertain. Trimming stripped 3 bases from V and 2 bases from J, with 11 bases between. The CDR3 extends over 15 amino acids. Germline CDR1 SGHTA, CDR2 FQGNSA. The DNA for the CDR3 is TGTGCCAGCAGCTTCGATCCCTATACCTACAATGAGCAGTTCTTC. It codes for CASSFDPYTYNEQFF. The full variable domain, with the rest looked up from reference TRBV7-2 and TRBJ2-1, is GAGVSQSPSNKVTEKGKDVELRCDPISGHTALYWYRQSLGQGLEFLIYFQGNSAPDKSGLPSDRFSAERTGGSVSTLTIQRTQQEDSAVYLCASSFDPYTYNEQFFGPGTRLTVL.

This clone was recorded only once. The chain has TRBV18 and TRBJ2-1; the match to TRBD2 covers 9 bases. Germline CDR1 KGHSH, CDR2 LQKENI. V gave up 2 bases and J gave up 5 bases; unmatched junction bases: 16. The CDR3 consists of 19 residues. The DNA of the CDR3 is TGTGCCAGCTCACCAACCCCCGGGGTCGGCCTAGCGGGAAACAATGAGCAGTTCTTC. Residues: CASSPTPGVGLAGNNEQFF.

This clone has just one count. The chain links TRBV5-1 to TRBJ1-2; D might be TRBD1 (6 bases). The CDR3 runs to 14 residues. Trimming removed 5 bases from V and 0 bases from J, with 11 bases in between. The germline gives CDR1 SGHRS, CDR2 YFSETQ. The CDR3 protein is CASSGQGPNYGYTF. The CDR3 DNA follows: TGCGCCAGCAGTGGTCAGGGGCCTAACTATGGCTACACCTTC.

V usage is TRBV28 and J usage is TRBJ2-3, with 7 nucleotides matching TRBD2. J lost 5 bases, V lost 8 bases, and 1 base had no gene match. The germline V gene encodes CDR1 MDHEN and CDR2 SYDVKM. The CDR3 has 11 amino acids. The CDR3 protein is CASSSGDTQYF. The CDR3 nucleotides are TGTGCCAGCTCTAGCGGAGATACGCAGTATTTT.

The genes are TRBV4-1 and TRBJ1-2, with D unresolved. CDR3 length: 15 residues. Germline V gene sequence: CDR1 MGHRA, CDR2 YSYEKL. V lost 2 bases to trimming and J lost 3 bases, with 13 bases between them. CDR3 DNA: TGCGCCAGCAGCCAAATGCGGGCCCCGGACTATGGCTACACCTTC. Its protein product is CASSQMRAPDYGYTF.

This clone is a singleton in its sample. The V gene is TRBV5-6, the J gene TRBJ2-6; TRBD1 agrees at 7 bases. The CDR3 has 19 amino acids. Unmatched junction bases numbered 14, after V lost 4 bases and J lost 1 base. In germline, CDR1 is SGHDT, CDR2 YYEEEE. The CDR3 sequence is CASSLPRTGRPSGANVLTF. The CDR3 nucleotides read TGTGCCAGCAGCCTCCCTAGGACAGGTCGCCCGTCTGGGGCCAACGTCCTGACTTTC.

The V and J genes are TRBV10-3 and TRBJ2-1; tentatively, D is TRBD2 (5 bases). The CDR3 extends over 18 amino acids. V lost 4 bases to trimming and J lost 0 bases, with 19 bases between them. Germline CDR1 ENHRY, CDR2 SYGVKD. CDR3 bases: TGTGCCATCAGTGGGCCTAGCATTGGGCTTAGCTCCTACAATGAGCAGTTCTTC. The encoded protein is CAISGPSIGLSSYNEQFF.

This sequence joins TRBV10-3 and TRBJ2-7; D may be TRBD2 (5 bases). Germline CDR1 ENHRY, CDR2 SYGVKD. Trimming took 8 bases from V and 2 from J, leaving 10 bases between them. The CDR3 consists of 12 residues. This CDR3 reads CAIGGTPYEQYF. The CDR3 DNA reads as TGTGCCATCGGAGGAACCCCCTACGAGCAGTACTTC.

The rearrangement joins TRBV11-2 to TRBJ2-1; perhaps TRBD2 as D (5 bases). In germline, CDR1 is SGHAT, CDR2 FQNNGV. V gave up 3 bases and J gave up 2 bases, with 8 bases separating them. The CDR3 sequence is 14 residues long. CDR3 DNA: TGTGCCAGCAGCTTCGACGGGGCCTACAATGAGCAGTTCTTC. Amino acids: CASSFDGAYNEQFF.

V usage is TRBV9 and J usage is TRBJ1-2; D call uncertain. Per the germline V gene, CDR1 is SGDLS and CDR2 is YYNGEE. The V gene lost 4 bases and the J gene lost 0 bases, with 13 bases spanning the gap. This CDR3 has 15 amino acids. The CDR3 nucleotides are TGTGCCAGCAGCCAAAAAAGCCTTACTAACTATGGCTACACCTTC. It yields the protein CASSQKSLTNYGYTF.

This clone was picked up a small number of times. The rearrangement joins TRBV5-1 to TRBJ2-1; 7 nucleotides match TRBD1. The ends lost 5 bases at V and 0 bases at J; junction bases unmatched: 8. CDR1 is SGHRS and CDR2 is YFSETQ in the germline V gene. The CDR3 loop spans 16 amino acids. CDR3 protein: CASSGPSGGSYNEQFF. The CDR3 region has the DNA TGCGCCAGCAGTGGTCCTTCAGGGGGCTCCTACAATGAGCAGTTCTTC. Looking up the rest from reference TRBV5-1 and TRBJ2-1 gives the full variable domain: KAGVTQTPRYLIKTRGQQVTLSCSPISGHRSVSWYQQTPGQGLQFLFEYFSETQRNKGNFPGRFSGRQFSNSRSEMNVSTLELGDSALYLCASSGPSGGSYNEQFFGPGTRLTVL.

This chain uses TRBV5-4 with TRBJ1-1; TRBD1 might be the D (6 bases). V lost 2 bases and J lost 5, with 13 bases in between. Germline CDR1 and CDR2: SGHNT and YYREEE (reference sequence). This CDR3 contains 14 residues. CDR3 DNA sequence: TGTGCCAGCAGCTTACGGGGGGCGGAGACTGAAGCTTTCTTT. Translated: CASSLRGAETEAFF.

V gene TRBV10-2 combines with J gene TRBJ2-3; 12 nucleotides line up with TRBD2. Germline V gene lookup returns CDR1 WSHSY and CDR2 SAAADI. The junction had 4 bases not matched to a gene; V was cut back by 6 bases and J by 6 bases. The CDR3 loop spans 14 amino acids. The CDR3 region has the DNA TGCGCCAGCAGCGGACTAGCGGGATTGGATACGCAGTATTTT. Translating gives CASSGLAGLDTQYF.

The chain carries TRBV28 and TRBJ2-7; 12 bases map to TRBD1. The CDR3 is 15 residues long. The ends lost 6 bases at V and 6 bases at J; junction bases unmatched: 9. In germline, CDR1 is MDHEN, CDR2 SYDVKM. The CDR3 loop reads CASRSSGTGGLEQYF. The CDR3, as DNA: TGTGCCAGCAGATCCTCCGGGACAGGGGGCCTCGAGCAGTACTTC.

The rearrangement joins TRBV11-2 to TRBJ2-1; perhaps TRBD2 as D (6 bases). Germline V gene lookup returns CDR1 SGHAT and CDR2 FQNNGV. The length of the CDR3 is 13 residues. V lost 1 base, J lost 12 bases, and 13 bases lay in between. The CDR3 nucleotides read TGTGCCAGCAGCTTAGTGAAAGGGAGGAGGCAGTTCTTC. Translated: CASSLVKGRRQFF. Together with reference TRBV11-2 and TRBJ2-1, the CDR3 gives the full variable domain: EAGVAQSPRYKIIEKRQSVAFWCNPISGHATLYWYQQILGQGPKLLIQFQNNGVVDDSQLPKDRFSAERLKGVDSTLKIQPAKLEDSAVYLCASSLVKGRRQFFGPGTRLTVL.

The chain uses TRBV7-2 and TRBJ2-7, with 12 bases that match TRBD2. Trimming took 1 base from V and 6 from J; bases not matched to a gene: 4. Looked up from germline, CDR1 is SGHTA and CDR2 is FQGNSA. This CDR3 is 15 amino acids long. This chain's CDR3 is CASSLEELAGGEQYF. CDR3 nucleotide sequence: TGTGCCAGCAGCTTAGAGGAACTAGCGGGAGGCGAGCAGTACTTC.